This T cell receptor beta chain was sequenced for a study of technical replicates of blood from four donors. Generated by immunoSEQ multiplex PCR, the TCRdb table keeps only in-frame clones and is missing some. The sample has about 73,000 clones; 93% are singletons. The V end lost 4 bases, the J end lost 5 bases, and 15 bases lay between the germline ends. Germline CDR1 reads LGHNA; CDR2 reads YNFKEQ. The CDR3 is 14 amino acids. V usage is TRBV4-2 and J usage is TRBJ2-7, with a tentative D call TRBD2 (5 bases). This TCR was sampled from a human donor in good health. Material for sequencing was T cells isolated from PBMCs. The CDR3 region is CASSLPERANEQYF. The CDR3 bases are TGTGCCAGCAGCCTCCCAGAGAGGGCCAACGAGCAGTACTTC.